Below, 2 T cell receptor beta chains from the same sample are listed, as sequenced in a study of regulatory T cells in long-lasting Graves disease. The time point denotes: newly diagnosed GD, antithyroid drugs for less than 3 months. From RNA extracted from PBMCs, the TCR library was made. Sequencing libraries for TCR beta were prepared with iRepertoire HTBI primers and Arm-PCR of CDR3 regions. TCRdb fed the multiplex PCR reads into MiXCR, producing one record per CDR3 protein. The sample lists a few hundred thousand distinct CDR3 sequences, 12% seen once, with approximately 17% in the top ten. Separately, the same data were catalogued under a study of T cells in Graves' hyperthyroidism and ophthalmopathy.

The sample was peripheral blood mononuclear cells (PBMCs), taken at new diagnosis, from a patient treated with antithyroid drugs. The receptor set was obtained from a woman aged 18-30 years with Graves disease.

The rearrangement links TRBV4-3 to TRBJ1-2; no reliable D call. Germline assignment: CDR1 LGHNA and CDR2 YSLEER. The CDR3 contains 14 residues. The ends were cut back, 4 bases at V and 4 bases at J, with 13 bases in the middle. CDR3 sequence: CASSLRRSPYGYTF. The CDR3 coding sequence is TGCGCCAGCAGCCTTAGGAGGAGCCCCTATGGCTACACCTTC.

This clonotype came up a few times. This sequence joins TRBV12-3 or TRBV12-4 and TRBJ2-1; 7 bases fit TRBD1. The CDR3 runs 14 residues. The trim removed 5 bases at V and 4 bases at J, leaving 5 bases unmatched. As DNA, the CDR3 is TGTGCCAGCAGTCAACTACAGGGGTACAATGAGCAGTTCTTC. Its translation is CASSQLQGYNEQFF.